This T cell receptor beta chain was captured by sequencing in a study of shared clonotypes between healthy human individuals. On the study more broadly: There were three CD4 naive, three CD4 memory, two CD8 naive and one CD8 memory plates per donor. Study outcomes and limitations: Rarefaction gave evidence that sorted-subset sequencing remained incomplete despite large depth.

The test was conducted at deep level. Libraries were prepared by immunoSEQ multiplex PCR; TCRdb keeps only in-frame clonotypes and omits some of them. This repertoire shows under 2.5 million clones, 85% to 95% found once; its top ten account for 0.3% to 0.45%. The trim removed 8 bases at V and 4 bases at J, leaving 10 bases unmatched. CDR3 length: 15 amino acids. Germline CDR1 and CDR2: SGHTA and FQGTGA. Investigators divided CD4+ cells into CD45RA+ naive and CD45RA-negative memory subsets. About this clone itself: What it binds is unknown.

This sequence was found in a man between 18 and 29 years old in good health. Some clones in this sample may be carry-over from other donors' samples. The genes are TRBV7-3 and TRBJ2-3; 9 bases map to TRBD2. Sequencing was performed on naive CD4+ T cells from PBMCs. This sample's subset: CD45RA+ positively selected. The CDR3 sequence is CASGFSGRGADTQYF. In DNA, the CDR3 is TGTGCCAGCGGATTTAGCGGGAGAGGGGCAGATACGCAGTATTTT.